This T cell receptor (beta chain) was sequenced during a study of preoperative IRX-2 immunotherapy in early breast cancer. The V segment lost 0 bases and the J segment 2 bases; nucleotides outside the gene matches: 13. CDR1 SGHRS and CDR2 YFSETQ come from the germline V gene. The CDR3 spans 19 residues. Assay: immunoSEQ multiplex PCR; the TCRdb copy retains only in-frame clones and omits some. The sample contains 55,000 to 70,000 clones, roughly 94% of which appear only once. Described treatment: preoperative locoregional IRX-2 cytokine immunotherapy. Patients received preoperative, locoregional IRX-2 cytokine immunotherapy in a phase Ib study.

This sample was obtained from a patient treated with IRX-2 immunotherapy. The sequence was collected from a human donor with breast cancer. The chain combines TRBV5-1 with TRBJ2-5, with 10 bases lining up with TRBD2. CDR3 in DNA: TGCGCCAGCAGCTTGGGAGCGGGAGGGCCGTTTCTCATGCAAGAGACCCAGTACTTC. It translates to CASSLGAGGPFLMQETQYF.